This is a list of T cell receptor beta chains from one sample in a study of CD8 T cells in ankylosing spondylitis. One entry per CDR3 protein results from TCRdb running MiXCR on the 5' RACE reads. The data show 200,000 or so distinct CDR3 sequences, with roughly 13% seen just once and about 11% held by the top ten. Sequencing was performed on blood, either unsorted or a sorted T cell fraction (not recorded which). The source of these receptors is a female donor with ankylosing spondylitis or in good health (not recorded which). The CDR3 runs from the conserved cysteine through the conserved F or W. Each record gives: V gene, J gene, clone size, D gene, CDR3 protein, CDR3 DNA. A D gene is named only where the DNA matches it firmly. Only part of the rows carry a size: once, few, many, or a class if the clone is expanded.

>TRBV10-3|TRBJ2-5|many|.
CAISDPERPHGETQYF
TGTGCCATCAGTGACCCTGAACGGCCGCACGGGGAGACCCAGTACTTC
>TRBV5-7|TRBJ2-1|few|TRBD2
CASSSTGLPAYNEQFF
TGTGCCAGCAGCTCTACGGGACTACCCGCTTACAATGAGCAGTTCTTC
>TRBV2|TRBJ2-2|few|TRBD2
CASSEKGTLAGAGELFF
TGTGCCAGCAGTGAAAAGGGAACACTAGCGGGAGCCGGGGAGCTGTTTTTT
>TRBV20-1|TRBJ2-3|few|TRBD2
CSGEREDTQYF
TGCAGTGGGGAGCGGGAAGATACGCAGTATTTT
>TRBV7-9|TRBJ1-1|many|TRBD1
CASSHDRGPFTEAFF
TGTGCCAGCAGCCATGACAGGGGACCATTCACTGAAGCTTTCTTT
>TRBV5-1|TRBJ2-2|.|TRBD2
CASSLGSGSRGTGKLFF
TGCGCCAGCAGCTTGGGTAGCGGGAGTCGAGGCACCGGGAAGCTGTTTTTT
>TRBV12-3/TRBV12-4|TRBJ1-6|many|.
CASSLHSGNSPLHF
TGTGCCAGCAGTTTACACAGCGGAAATTCACCCCTCCACTTT
>TRBV20-1|TRBJ2-3|many|.
CSASALTSTDTQYF
TGCAGTGCTAGCGCATTAACTAGCACAGATACGCAGTATTTT
>TRBV7-2|TRBJ2-3|many|.
CASSHAATSTDTQYF
TGTGCCAGCAGCCATGCGGCCACTAGCACAGATACGCAGTATTTT
>TRBV2|TRBJ1-4|few|.
CASSDGVGNEKLFF
TGTGCCAGCAGTGACGGAGTGGGTAATGAAAAACTGTTTTTT
>TRBV25-1|TRBJ2-7|.|.
CASRERSEQYF
TGTGCCAGCAGGGAACGAAGCGAGCAGTACTTC
>TRBV9|TRBJ1-1|many|.
CASSVGQVNTEAFF
TGTGCCAGCAGCGTAGGACAAGTGAACACTGAAGCTTTCTTT
>TRBV7-2|TRBJ2-1|.|.
CASSLGSGRSSYNEQFF
TGTGCCAGCAGCTTAGGGAGTGGGAGAAGCTCCTACAATGAGCAGTTCTTC
>TRBV2|TRBJ1-4|many|TRBD1
CAIKDRDNEKLFF
TGTGCCATTAAGGACAGGGACAATGAAAAACTGTTTTTT
>TRBV9|TRBJ2-3|few|TRBD2
CASSAGTSGSLGTDTQYF
TGTGCCAGCAGCGCCGGGACTAGCGGGAGTCTTGGCACAGATACGCAGTATTTT
>TRBV29-1|TRBJ2-3|many|.
CSVEESGAGTDTQYF
TGCAGCGTTGAAGAGTCAGGGGCGGGCACAGATACGCAGTATTTT
>TRBV7-2|TRBJ2-1|.|.
CASSLVANSYNEQFF
TGTGCCAGCAGCTTAGTAGCGAATAGCTACAATGAGCAGTTCTTC
>TRBV5-1|TRBJ2-7|.|TRBD2
CASSLSTRTSGTSYEQYF
TGCGCCAGCAGCTTGTCTACCAGGACTAGCGGGACCTCCTACGAGCAGTACTTC
>TRBV7-2|TRBJ2-1|many|.
CASSLVAHNEQFF
TGTGCCAGCAGCTTAGTCGCACACAATGAGCAGTTCTTC
>TRBV7-2|TRBJ2-1|few|.
CASSLVATPSNEQFF
TGTGCCAGCAGCTTAGTGGCGACTCCTTCTAATGAGCAGTTCTTC
>TRBV5-1|TRBJ1-1|few|TRBD1
CASSPFPGQGARTEAFF
TGCGCCAGCAGCCCCTTCCCGGGACAGGGGGCTCGGACTGAAGCTTTCTTT
>TRBV28|TRBJ2-7|many|.
CASSLSSGTTYEQYF
TGTGCCAGCAGTTTATCCTCCGGGACCACCTACGAGCAGTACTTC
>TRBV5-8|TRBJ1-1|few|.
CALDRPEAFF
TGTGCCCTAGACAGACCTGAAGCTTTCTTT
>TRBV5-6|TRBJ1-3|many|.
CASSLTGSGNTIYF
TGTGCCAGCAGCTTGACGGGTTCAGGAAACACCATATATTTT
>TRBV29-1|TRBJ2-3|medium-sized|TRBD2
CSVDGTSGRTRNTQYF
TGCAGCGTTGATGGGACTAGCGGGAGGACTAGAAATACGCAGTATTTT
>TRBV11-2|TRBJ1-5|.|TRBD1
CASSEDRGVGQPQHF
TGTGCCAGCAGCGAGGACAGGGGCGTAGGTCAGCCCCAGCATTTT
>TRBV20-1|TRBJ1-3|.|.
CSAGGSTIYF
TGCAGTGCCGGAGGAAGCACCATATATTTT
>TRBV18|TRBJ2-3|.|TRBD1
CASSPPSQGSTDTQYF
TGTGCCAGCTCACCACCGTCACAGGGGAGCACAGATACGCAGTATTTT
>TRBV5-1|TRBJ1-1|.|.
CASSLAGTENGWAFF
TGCGCCAGCAGCTTGGCTGGGACTGAGAATGGTTGGGCTTTCTTT
>TRBV20-1|TRBJ2-7|.|.
CSARDRGSGSSYEQYF
TGCAGTGCTAGAGACAGGGGTAGCGGGTCGTCCTACGAGCAGTACTTC
>TRBV20-1|TRBJ2-7|many|.
CSARVRDVAYEQYF
TGCAGTGCTAGAGTCCGGGACGTAGCCTACGAGCAGTACTTC
>TRBV12-3/TRBV12-4|TRBJ2-7|.|.
CASSSFGRQIYEQYF
TGTGCCAGCAGCTCATTCGGGCGGCAAATTTACGAGCAGTACTTC
>TRBV5-1|TRBJ1-5|few|.
CASSLWHNNQPQHF
TGCGCCAGCAGCTTGTGGCACAACAATCAGCCCCAGCATTTT
>TRBV7-9|TRBJ2-1|few|.
CASRGLKGYNEQFF
TGTGCCAGCAGAGGACTAAAAGGTTACAATGAGCAGTTCTTC
>TRBV7-2|TRBJ2-3|.|.
CASSPWGNTDTQYF
TGTGCCAGCAGTCCCTGGGGGAACACAGATACGCAGTATTTT
>TRBV5-1|TRBJ2-7|many|TRBD2
CASSLYRTSGTYEQYF
TGCGCCAGCAGCTTGTACCGGACTAGCGGAACCTACGAGCAGTACTTC
>TRBV7-6|TRBJ2-1|many|TRBD2
CASTLGVAGVNEQFF
TGTGCCAGCACCCTCGGAGTAGCGGGAGTCAATGAGCAGTTCTTC
>TRBV6-5|TRBJ2-3|many|.
CASSYSGLAQLSDTQYF
TGTGCCAGCAGTTACTCGGGTCTAGCGCAACTGTCAGATACGCAGTATTTT
>TRBV24-1|TRBJ2-4|few|TRBD1
CATSEGGTGVNIQYF
TGTGCCACCAGTGAAGGAGGGACAGGGGTAAACATTCAGTACTTC
>TRBV7-9|TRBJ2-7|many|.
CASSLGGRAPSYEQYF
TGTGCCAGCAGCTTAGGAGGCCGGGCCCCTTCCTACGAGCAGTACTTC
>TRBV3-1|TRBJ2-7|few|.
CASSQGVRQSYEQYF
TGTGCCAGCAGCCAAGGGGTGAGGCAGTCCTACGAGCAGTACTTC
>TRBV7-2|TRBJ2-1|.|.
CPSSFRTSYNEQFF
TGTCCCAGCAGCTTCCGAACCTCCTACAATGAGCAGTTCTTC
>TRBV20-1|TRBJ1-4|many|.
CSAAGKTGNEKLFF
TGCAGTGCTGCGGGGAAGACCGGGAATGAAAAACTGTTTTTT
>TRBV2|TRBJ1-4|.|TRBD1
CASSEGQGGMEKLFF
TGTGCCAGCAGTGAGGGACAGGGGGGTATGGAAAAACTGTTTTTT
>TRBV5-1|TRBJ1-2|many|.
CASSLPGINYGYTF
TGCGCCAGCAGCTTGCCTGGGATTAACTATGGCTACACCTTC
>TRBV7-6|TRBJ2-5|few|.
CASSFFNQETQYF
TGTGCCAGCAGCTTTTTTAACCAAGAGACCCAGTACTTC
>TRBV29-1|TRBJ2-3|many|.
CSERLGSDTQYF
TGCAGCGAGAGACTAGGATCAGATACGCAGTATTTT
>TRBV7-9|TRBJ2-1|few|TRBD2
CASSRTSGHNNEQFF
TGTGCCAGCAGCCGAACTAGCGGCCACAACAATGAGCAGTTCTTC
>TRBV9|TRBJ2-4|.|.
CASSVDIGMGYGIQYF
TGTGCCAGCAGCGTAGACATCGGGATGGGGTACGGCATTCAGTACTTC
>TRBV18|TRBJ1-4|many|.
CASSPRGSTNEKLFF
TGTGCCAGCTCACCACGGGGCTCAACTAATGAAAAACTGTTTTTT
>TRBV20-1|TRBJ1-1|few|.
CSARSRKLATEAFF
TGCAGTGCTAGATCGAGGAAATTGGCGACTGAAGCTTTCTTT
>TRBV4-2|TRBJ2-1|.|.
CASGQAWERFYNEQFF
TGTGCCAGCGGCCAAGCTTGGGAGCGGTTCTACAATGAGCAGTTCTTC
>TRBV5-1|TRBJ1-5|many|TRBD1
CASLFPPRDRGSNQPQHF
TGCGCCAGCCTTTTCCCTCCCCGGGACAGGGGAAGCAATCAGCCCCAGCATTTT